This T cell receptor beta chain was found in a study of T-cell reconstitution after alpha-beta-depleted transplantation in children. Overall study findings and caveats: Surviving thymic progenitors and recipient T cells were the source of high TCRbeta diversity at day 60 in some patients. Reportedly, only several hundred clones from non-depleted graft cells drove alpha-beta T-cell counts at about two months. T-cell counts and diversity at one year post-transplant came mainly from newly produced T cells.

A TCRbeta library incorporating unique molecular identifiers was prepared. TCRdb called the PCR reads again in MiXCR, with one record for every CDR3 protein. The sample has about a million distinct CDR3 sequences, roughly 29% seen once. V was cut by 5 bases and J by 6 bases, with 11 bases left in between. The CDR3 length is 12 residues. As regards this clonotype: Its antigen is as yet unknown.

V gene TRBV12-3 or TRBV12-4 combines with J gene TRBJ2-7; D not resolved. This receptor was obtained from a boy in the first two years of life who had a stem cell transplant for SCID, so the T cells may come from the graft donor. The specimen comprised PBMCs, mostly from graft donor cells, sampled 360 days after TCRalphabeta/CD19-depleted stem cell transplant. CDR3 amino acids: CASSLHRGEQYF. The CDR3, as DNA: TGTGCCAGCAGTCTTCACAGAGGCGAGCAGTACTTC.